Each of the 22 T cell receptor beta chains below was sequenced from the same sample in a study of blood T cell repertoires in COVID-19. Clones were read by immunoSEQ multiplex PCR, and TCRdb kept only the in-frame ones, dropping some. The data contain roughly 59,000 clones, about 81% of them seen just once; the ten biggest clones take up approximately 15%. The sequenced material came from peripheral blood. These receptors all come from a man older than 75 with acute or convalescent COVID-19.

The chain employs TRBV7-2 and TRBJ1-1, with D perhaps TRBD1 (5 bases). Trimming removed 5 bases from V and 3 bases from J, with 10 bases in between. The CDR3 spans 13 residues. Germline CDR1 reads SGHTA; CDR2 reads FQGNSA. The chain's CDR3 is CASSPRVDTEAFF. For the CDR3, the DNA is TGTGCCAGCAGCCCCAGGGTGGACACTGAAGCTTTCTTT.

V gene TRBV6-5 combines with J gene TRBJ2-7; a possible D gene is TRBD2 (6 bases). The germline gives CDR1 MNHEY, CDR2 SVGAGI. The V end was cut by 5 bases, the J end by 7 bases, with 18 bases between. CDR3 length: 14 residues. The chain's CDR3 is CASSTLGEEGEQYF. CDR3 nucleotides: TGTGCCAGCAGTACCCTCGGGGAGGAGGGAGAGCAGTACTTC.

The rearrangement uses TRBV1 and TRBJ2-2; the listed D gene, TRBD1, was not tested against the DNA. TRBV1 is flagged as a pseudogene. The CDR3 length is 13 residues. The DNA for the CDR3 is TGCACCAGCAGCCAAAAGGGGGCCGGGGAGCTGTTTTTT. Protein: CTSSQKGAGELFF.

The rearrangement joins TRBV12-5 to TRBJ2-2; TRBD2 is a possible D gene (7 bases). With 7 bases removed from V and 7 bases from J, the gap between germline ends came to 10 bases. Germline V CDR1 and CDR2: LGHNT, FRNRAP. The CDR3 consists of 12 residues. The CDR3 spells CASAGGSGELFF. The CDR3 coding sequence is TGTGCTAGTGCGGGGGGCAGCGGGGAGCTGTTTTTT.

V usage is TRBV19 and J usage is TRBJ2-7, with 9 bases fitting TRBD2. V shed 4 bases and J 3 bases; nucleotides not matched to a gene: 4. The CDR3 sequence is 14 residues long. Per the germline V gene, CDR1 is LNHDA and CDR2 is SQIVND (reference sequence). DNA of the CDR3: TGTGCCAGTAGTACGAGTAGCGGGAGCTACGAGCAGTACTTC. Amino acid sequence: CASSTSSGSYEQYF.

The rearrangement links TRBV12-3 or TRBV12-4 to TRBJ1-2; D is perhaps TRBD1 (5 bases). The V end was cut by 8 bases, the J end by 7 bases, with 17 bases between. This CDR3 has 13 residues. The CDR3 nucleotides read TGTGCCAGCTTTGGGGCCGGAATGGGTGGCTACACCTTC. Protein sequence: CASFGAGMGGYTF.

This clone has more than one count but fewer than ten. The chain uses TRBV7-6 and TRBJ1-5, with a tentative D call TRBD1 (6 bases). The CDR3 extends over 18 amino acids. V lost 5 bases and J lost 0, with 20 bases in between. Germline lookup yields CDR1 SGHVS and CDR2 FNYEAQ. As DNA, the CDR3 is TGTGCCAGCAGCCCCTGGGGTGCCCGGACAGATAGCAATCAGCCCCAGCATTTT. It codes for CASSPWGARTDSNQPQHF. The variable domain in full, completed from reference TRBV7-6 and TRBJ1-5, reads GAGVSQSPRYKVTKRGQDVALRCDPISGHVSLYWYRQALGQGPEFLTYFNYEAQQDKSGLPNDRFSAERPEGSISTLTIQRTEQRDSAMYRCASSPWGARTDSNQPQHFGDGTRLSIL.

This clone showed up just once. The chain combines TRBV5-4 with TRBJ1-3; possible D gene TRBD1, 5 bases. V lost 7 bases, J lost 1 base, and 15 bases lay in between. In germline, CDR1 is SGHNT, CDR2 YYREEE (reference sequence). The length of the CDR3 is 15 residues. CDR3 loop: CASSRSTGSGNTIYF. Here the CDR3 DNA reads TGTGCCAGCTCCCGATCTACAGGTTCTGGAAACACCATATATTTT.

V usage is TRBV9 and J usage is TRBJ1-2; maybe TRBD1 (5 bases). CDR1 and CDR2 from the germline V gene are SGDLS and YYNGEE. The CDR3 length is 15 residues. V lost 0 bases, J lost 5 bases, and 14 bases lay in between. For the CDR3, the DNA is TGTGCCAGCAGCGTAGCTGGCCAGGGTGGGTATGGCTACACCTTC. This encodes CASSVAGQGGYGYTF. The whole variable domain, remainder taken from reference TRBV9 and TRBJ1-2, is DSGVTQTPKHLITATGQRVTLRCSPRSGDLSVYWYQQSLDQGLQFLIQYYNGEERAKGNILERFSAQQFPDLHSELNLSSLELGDSALYFCASSVAGQGGYGYTFGSGTRLTVV.

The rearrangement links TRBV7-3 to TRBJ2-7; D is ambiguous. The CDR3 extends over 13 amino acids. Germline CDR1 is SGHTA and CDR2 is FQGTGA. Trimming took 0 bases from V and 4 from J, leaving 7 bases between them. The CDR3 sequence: CASSLTPGYEQYF. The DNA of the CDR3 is TGTGCCAGCAGCTTAACTCCCGGGTACGAGCAGTACTTC.

CDR3 region: CASSLAGGAGIQYF. As DNA, the CDR3 is TGTGCCAGCAGCCTAGCTGGGGGGGCCGGCATTCAGTACTTC. This sequence joins TRBV9 and TRBJ2-4; D is perhaps TRBD2 (7 bases). Germline values: CDR1 SGDLS, CDR2 YYNGEE. This CDR3 has 14 residues. Deletions cut 4 bases from V and 9 bases from J, with 17 bases between.

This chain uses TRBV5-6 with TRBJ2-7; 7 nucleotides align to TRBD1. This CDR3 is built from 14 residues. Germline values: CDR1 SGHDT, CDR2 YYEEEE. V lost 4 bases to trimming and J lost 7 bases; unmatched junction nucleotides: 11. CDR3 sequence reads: CASSPSGQPREQYF. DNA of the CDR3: TGTGCCAGCAGCCCCTCGGGACAGCCTAGGGAGCAGTACTTC.

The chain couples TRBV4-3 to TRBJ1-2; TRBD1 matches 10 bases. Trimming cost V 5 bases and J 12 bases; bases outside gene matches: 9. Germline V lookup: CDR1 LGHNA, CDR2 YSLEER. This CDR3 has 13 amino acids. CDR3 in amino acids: CASSTGTGVRNTF. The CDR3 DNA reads TGCGCCAGCAGCACCGGGACAGGGGTGAGGAACACCTTC.

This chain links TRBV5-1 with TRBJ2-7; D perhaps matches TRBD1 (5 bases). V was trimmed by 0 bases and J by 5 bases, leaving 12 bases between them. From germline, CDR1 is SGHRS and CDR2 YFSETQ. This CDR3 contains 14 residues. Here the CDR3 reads CASSLVGVPNEQYF. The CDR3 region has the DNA TGCGCCAGCAGCTTGGTAGGGGTCCCGAACGAGCAGTACTTC.

CDR3 residues: CATYPGLKGHTEAFF. The CDR3 region has the DNA TGTGCCACCTACCCCGGACTAAAGGGCCACACTGAAGCTTTCTTT. This sequence joins TRBV6-5 and TRBJ1-1, with D unresolved. V shed 10 bases and J shed 3 bases, with 21 bases lying between them. The CDR3 is 15 amino acids. Per the germline V gene, CDR1 is MNHEY and CDR2 is SVGAGI.

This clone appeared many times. The CDR3 DNA is TGTGCCAGCAGCCCAGGCCGGGAAACGGGGGAAAAACTGTTTTTT. It translates to CASSPGRETGEKLFF. The V and J genes are TRBV4-2 and TRBJ1-4; D uncertain. Germline CDR1 is LGHNA and CDR2 is YNFKEQ. Trimming took 4 bases from V and 8 from J, leaving 17 bases between them. The CDR3 runs to 15 residues.

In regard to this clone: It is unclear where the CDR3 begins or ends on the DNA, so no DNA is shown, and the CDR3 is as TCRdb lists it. This chain's CDR3 is CASSSSDNPASPLHF. J is TRBJ1-6 and V is TRBV27; the tabulated D call, TRBD1, remains unverified against the DNA. Per the germline V gene, CDR1 is MNHEY and CDR2 is SMNVEV (reference sequence). The CDR3 is 15 amino acids long, termini counted.

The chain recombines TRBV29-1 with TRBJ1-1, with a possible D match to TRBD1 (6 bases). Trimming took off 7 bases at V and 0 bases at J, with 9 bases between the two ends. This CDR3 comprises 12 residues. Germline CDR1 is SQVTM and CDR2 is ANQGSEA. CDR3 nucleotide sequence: TGCAGCGCTGGACAGATGAACACTGAAGCTTTCTTT. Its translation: CSAGQMNTEAFF. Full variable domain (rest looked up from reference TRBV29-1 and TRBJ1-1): SAVISQKPSRDICQRGTSLTIQCQVDSQVTMMFWYRQQPGQSLTLIATANQGSEATYESGFVIDKFPISRPNLTFSTLTVSNMSPEDSSIYLCSAGQMNTEAFFGQGTRLTVV.

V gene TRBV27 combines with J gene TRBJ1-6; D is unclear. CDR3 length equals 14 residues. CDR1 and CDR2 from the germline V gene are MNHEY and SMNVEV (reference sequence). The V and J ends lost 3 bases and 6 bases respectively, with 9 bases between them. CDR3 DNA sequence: TGTGCCAGCAGTTTTTTAGTCCTTAATTCACCCCTCCACTTT. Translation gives CASSFLVLNSPLHF.

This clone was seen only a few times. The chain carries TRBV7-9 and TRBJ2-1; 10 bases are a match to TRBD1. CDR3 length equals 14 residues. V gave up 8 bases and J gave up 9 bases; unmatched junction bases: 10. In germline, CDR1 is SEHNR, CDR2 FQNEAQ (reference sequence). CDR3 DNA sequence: TGTGCCAGCCAAGTGGGGACAGGGGCCCTTGAGCAGTTCTTC. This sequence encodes CASQVGTGALEQFF. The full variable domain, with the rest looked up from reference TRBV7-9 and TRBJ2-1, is DTGVSQNPRHKITKRGQNVTFRCDPISEHNRLYWYRQTLGQGPEFLTYFQNEAQLEKSRLLSDRFSAERPKGSFSTLEIQRTEQGDSAMYLCASQVGTGALEQFFGPGTRLTVL.

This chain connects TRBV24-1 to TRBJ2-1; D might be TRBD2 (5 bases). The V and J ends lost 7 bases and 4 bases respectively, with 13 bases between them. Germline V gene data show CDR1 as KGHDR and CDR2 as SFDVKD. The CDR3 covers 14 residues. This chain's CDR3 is CATRPAGEYNEQFF. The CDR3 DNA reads TGTGCCACCAGGCCTGCCGGGGAGTACAATGAGCAGTTCTTC.

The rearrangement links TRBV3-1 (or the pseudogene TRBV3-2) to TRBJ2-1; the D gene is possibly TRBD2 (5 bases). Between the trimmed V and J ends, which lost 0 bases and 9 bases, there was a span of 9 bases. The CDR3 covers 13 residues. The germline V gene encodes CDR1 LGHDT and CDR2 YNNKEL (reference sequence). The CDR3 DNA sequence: TGTGCCAGCAGCCAAGATCGACGGGGTGAGCAGTTCTTC. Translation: CASSQDRRGEQFF.